This entry lists 30 T cell receptor beta chains sequenced from one sample in a study of OX40 agonist ivuxolimab in advanced cancers. Method: immunoSEQ multiplex PCR; TCRdb's copy keeps in-frame clones and lacks some. Here the sample spans about 20,000 clones, about nine tenths being singletons. Sequences were derived from CD4+ or CD8+ T cells sorted from blood, sampled in a trial of the OX40 agonist ivuxolimab. The receptor source for this set is an adult with an advanced solid tumor such as melanoma, head and neck, liver or kidney cancer.

V gene TRBV13 combines with J gene TRBJ2-7; a weak D match, TRBD1 (7 bases). CDR3 length: 13 amino acids. With 1 base removed from V and 7 bases from J, the gap between germline ends came to 11 bases. Germline V gene lookup returns CDR1 PRHDT and CDR2 FYEKMQ (reference sequence). The CDR3 is CASSLESGGEQYF. Written as DNA, the CDR3 is TGTGCCAGCAGCTTAGAGTCAGGGGGGGAGCAGTACTTC.

This sequence joins TRBV11-2 and TRBJ2-7; no clear D. CDR1 is SGHAT and CDR2 is FQNNGV in the germline V gene. This CDR3 contains 14 residues. The germline V and J ends were trimmed by 9 bases and 0 bases, with 15 bases remaining between them. The DNA of the CDR3 is TGTGCCAGTTTCGAGGAGAGACCCTCCTACGAGCAGTACTTC. It yields the protein CASFEERPSYEQYF.

The V gene is TRBV12-5, the J gene TRBJ1-5, with a weak D call TRBD1 (5 bases). Germline values: CDR1 LGHNT, CDR2 FRNRAP. CDR3 length: 17 amino acids. Deletions cut 1 base from V and 0 bases from J, with 13 bases between. The CDR3 is CASGLGRAQVSNQPQHF. The CDR3 DNA sequence: TGTGCTAGTGGTTTGGGGCGGGCACAGGTTAGCAATCAGCCCCAGCATTTT.

As DNA, the CDR3 is TGTGCCAGTAGCGTGGGAGGATCCTACGAGCAGTACTTC. Its translation: CASSVGGSYEQYF. The chain couples TRBV19 to TRBJ2-7; TRBD2 might be the D (6 bases). Germline lookup yields CDR1 LNHDA and CDR2 SQIVND (reference sequence). This CDR3 is 13 amino acids long. Trimming shortened V by 6 bases and J by 1 base, and 10 bases separated the two germline ends.

The rearrangement joins TRBV6-6 to TRBJ1-2, with D uncertain. Between the trimmed V and J ends, which lost 8 bases and 0 bases, there was a span of 4 bases. Per the germline V gene, CDR1 is MNHNY and CDR2 is SVGAGI (reference sequence). The CDR3 runs 11 residues. Here the CDR3 reads CASVANYGYTF. As DNA, the CDR3 is TGTGCCAGCGTAGCTAACTATGGCTACACCTTC.

The chain carries TRBV5-1 and TRBJ2-3, with 7 nucleotides matching TRBD2. CDR3 length equals 17 residues. Germline CDR1 SGHRS, CDR2 YFSETQ. Losses at the gene ends were 6 bases for V and 2 bases for J; bases not matched to a gene: 15. The CDR3 sequence: CASTLSGVRENTDTQYF. The CDR3 DNA reads as TGCGCCAGCACCCTATCCGGGGTGCGGGAGAACACAGATACGCAGTATTTT. The full variable domain, completed using reference TRBV5-1 and TRBJ2-3, is KAGVTQTPRYLIKTRGQQVTLSCSPISGHRSVSWYQQTPGQGLQFLFEYFSETQRNKGNFPGRFSGRQFSNSRSEMNVSTLELGDSALYLCASTLSGVRENTDTQYFGPGTRLTVL.

The chain links TRBV7-9 to TRBJ2-2, with D uncertain. The CDR3 is 12 residues long. Deletions cut 5 bases from V and 7 bases from J, with 8 bases between. From germline, CDR1 is SEHNR and CDR2 FQNEAQ (reference sequence). CDR3 DNA: TGTGCCAGCAGCCCGACGAACGGGGAGCTGTTTTTT. Protein: CASSPTNGELFF.

The chain employs TRBV6-5 and TRBJ2-7; TRBD1 matches 8 bases. V shed 4 bases, J shed 4 bases, and the junction held 12 bases outside the gene matches. CDR3 length: 16 amino acids. Germline assignment: CDR1 MNHEY and CDR2 SVGAGI. This chain's CDR3 is CASSFHQKGQVYEQYF. The DNA for the CDR3 is TGTGCCAGCAGTTTTCATCAGAAGGGACAGGTATACGAGCAGTACTTC.

The chain recombines TRBV6-1 with TRBJ1-5, with D uncertain. This CDR3 is 11 amino acids long. Trimming left V 3 bases short and J 7 bases short, with 4 bases between. Germline assignment: CDR1 MNHNS and CDR2 SASEGT. The CDR3 protein is CASSDYQPQHF. CDR3 nucleotides: TGTGCCAGCAGTGACTACCAGCCCCAGCATTTT.

V and J are TRBV7-6 and TRBJ1-1; 9 nucleotides match TRBD1. Germline lookup yields CDR1 SGHVS and CDR2 FNYEAQ. CDR3 length equals 13 residues. The ends lost 4 bases at V and 11 bases at J; junction bases unmatched: 8. CDR3 bases: TGTGCCAGCAGCTACAACAGGGGGCGTGCTGCTTTCTTT. This translates into CASSYNRGRAAFF.

This chain joins TRBV5-4 and TRBJ2-7; 8 positions agree with TRBD2. The CDR3 is 13 residues long. Trimming removed 4 bases from V and 7 bases from J; junction bases left unmatched: 7. Germline V CDR1 and CDR2: SGHNT, YYREEE (reference sequence). CDR3 in amino acids: CASSEREYSEQYF. The DNA for the CDR3 is TGTGCCAGCAGCGAGCGGGAGTATTCGGAGCAGTACTTC.

This clone appeared a single time. The chain combines TRBV6-6 with TRBJ2-2; D unclear. Trimming removed 8 bases at V and 2 bases at J, with 9 bases between. This CDR3 comprises 13 residues. Germline lookup yields CDR1 MNHNY and CDR2 SVGAGI (reference sequence). The CDR3 region is CASPGPNTGELFF. In DNA, the CDR3 is TGTGCCAGCCCCGGGCCTAACACCGGGGAGCTGTTTTTT.

This rearrangement joins TRBV6-1 to TRBJ2-3, with D unclear. Trimming cost V 3 bases and J 0 bases, with 13 bases left between them. The CDR3 runs to 16 residues. Germline assignment: CDR1 MNHNS and CDR2 SASEGT. The DNA for the CDR3 is TGTGCCAGCAGTGAGAAACTGCACTTTAGCACAGATACGCAGTATTTT. Protein sequence: CASSEKLHFSTDTQYF.

The chain uses TRBV14 and TRBJ1-2, with 8 bases lining up with TRBD1. V dropped 1 base and J dropped 0; count of bases not matched to a gene: 10. CDR1 SGHDN and CDR2 FVKESK come from the germline V gene. The CDR3 is 18 amino acids. CDR3 sequence reads: CASSQAGRQGISNYGYTF. DNA of the CDR3: TGTGCCAGCAGCCAAGCGGGGAGACAGGGGATTTCTAACTATGGCTACACCTTC. The full variable domain, its missing parts supplied by reference TRBV14 and TRBJ1-2, is EAGVTQFPSHSVIEKGQTVTLRCDPISGHDNLYWYRRVMGKEIKFLLHFVKESKQDESGMPNNRFLAERTGGTYSTLKVQPAELEDSGVYFCASSQAGRQGISNYGYTFGSGTRLTVV.

The chain is built from TRBV28 and TRBJ2-2; tentative D call: TRBD2 (6 bases). V was cut by 6 bases and J by 6 bases, with 17 bases left in between. The germline gives CDR1 MDHEN, CDR2 SYDVKM. CDR3 length: 15 amino acids. CDR3 in DNA: TGTGCCAGCAGAGTCTCCCAAAGCGGGCCCGGGGAGCTGTTTTTT. Its translation: CASRVSQSGPGELFF. The full variable domain, rest sourced from reference TRBV28 and TRBJ2-2, is DVKVTQSSRYLVKRTGEKVFLECVQDMDHENMFWYRQDPGLGLRLIYFSYDVKMKEKGDIPEGYSVSREKKERFSLILESASTNQTSMYLCASRVSQSGPGELFFGEGSRLTVL.

This clone was detected once. V usage is TRBV2 and J usage is TRBJ1-2, with 10 bases that match TRBD1. CDR3 size: 15 residues. The V and J ends lost 7 bases and 7 bases, in that order; junction bases with no gene match: 12. Germline V CDR1 and CDR2: SNHLY, FYNNEI. The chain's CDR3 is CASIPGQGVFSGYTF. In DNA form, the CDR3 reads TGTGCCAGCATCCCAGGACAGGGGGTCTTCTCTGGCTACACCTTC.

The chain is built from TRBV14 and TRBJ2-1, with D tentatively TRBD1 (5 bases). With 4 bases removed from V and 7 bases from J, the gap between germline ends came to 20 bases. The CDR3 consists of 16 residues. The germline V gene encodes CDR1 SGHDN and CDR2 FVKESK. CDR3 sequence: CASSPGSAAPGNEQFF. The CDR3 DNA sequence: TGTGCCAGCAGCCCGGGCTCCGCCGCCCCAGGGAATGAGCAGTTCTTC.

The chain links TRBV18 to TRBJ1-1; D might be TRBD1 (6 bases). Trimming removed 6 bases from V and 8 bases from J, with 13 bases in between. CDR1 is KGHSH and CDR2 is LQKENI in the germline V gene. This CDR3 contains 12 residues. CDR3 sequence: CASSGDRLEAFF. The CDR3 DNA reads as TGTGCCAGCTCCGGTGACAGGCTCGAAGCTTTCTTT. Drawing the rest from reference TRBV18 and TRBJ1-1, the complete variable domain is NAGVMQNPRHLVRRRGQEARLRCSPMKGHSHVYWYRQLPEEGLKFMVYLQKENIIDESGMPKERFSAEFPKEGPSILRIQQVVRGDSAAYFCASSGDRLEAFFGQGTRLTVV.

The rearrangement links TRBV18 to TRBJ1-3, with D hard to call. The CDR3 extends over 15 amino acids. Per germline, CDR1 KGHSH and CDR2 LQKENI. The germline V and J ends were trimmed by 2 bases and 0 bases, with 8 bases remaining between them. The CDR3 nucleotides are TGTGCCAGCTCACCAGGGGATCACTCTGGAAACACCATATATTTT. It encodes CASSPGDHSGNTIYF.

The chain uses TRBV2 and TRBJ1-2; D may be TRBD1 (5 bases). This CDR3 is 13 amino acids long. The V gene lost 8 bases and the J gene lost 7 bases, with 17 bases spanning the gap. Germline V gene sequence: CDR1 SNHLY, CDR2 FYNNEI. The CDR3 sequence: CASGTSRVVGYTF. DNA of the CDR3: TGTGCCAGCGGGACCTCACGGGTAGTTGGCTACACCTTC. Using reference TRBV2 and TRBJ1-2 for the parts outside the CDR3, the full variable domain is EPEVTQTPSHQVTQMGQEVILRCVPISNHLYFYWYRQILGQKVEFLVSFYNNEISEKSEIFDDQFSVERPDGSNFTLKIRSTKLEDSAMYFCASGTSRVVGYTFGSGTRLTVV.

The chain combines TRBV5-1 with TRBJ1-1, with 11 bases identical to TRBD1. V lost 0 bases, J lost 5 bases, and 3 bases stayed unmatched. Germline CDR1 and CDR2: SGHRS and YFSETQ. The CDR3 is 15 amino acids. For the CDR3, the DNA is TGCGCCAGCAGCTTGGCGGGGACAGGGGGAACTGAAGCTTTCTTT. Translating gives CASSLAGTGGTEAFF. Full variable domain (missing parts from reference TRBV5-1 and TRBJ1-1): KAGVTQTPRYLIKTRGQQVTLSCSPISGHRSVSWYQQTPGQGLQFLFEYFSETQRNKGNFPGRFSGRQFSNSRSEMNVSTLELGDSALYLCASSLAGTGGTEAFFGQGTRLTVV.

The rearrangement uses TRBV27 and TRBJ1-2; no clear D. V was clipped by 3 bases and J by 6 bases, with 14 bases between them. This CDR3 comprises 14 residues. CDR1 and CDR2 (germline): MNHEY, SMNVEV (reference sequence). This chain's CDR3 is CASSFGFGTDGYTF. The CDR3 DNA reads as TGTGCCAGCAGTTTCGGGTTTGGAACAGATGGCTACACCTTC.

The chain couples TRBV28 to TRBJ2-2, with D unresolved. This CDR3 has 16 residues. V was cut by 6 bases and J by 4 bases, with 18 bases left in between. Germline V CDR1 and CDR2: MDHEN, SYDVKM. CDR3 loop: CASRPRGAVPTGELFF. The CDR3 DNA reads as TGTGCCAGCAGGCCCCGAGGTGCGGTTCCCACCGGGGAGCTGTTTTTT.

The rearrangement links TRBV11-2 to TRBJ2-1, with D possibly being TRBD1 or TRBD2 (6 bases each). V lost 3 bases and J lost 0, with 12 bases in between. This CDR3 is 16 amino acids long. Germline values: CDR1 SGHAT, CDR2 FQNNGV. In nucleotides, the CDR3 is TGTGCCAGCAGCTTTGGAGGGGGGTTCTCCTACAATGAGCAGTTCTTC. Translating it yields CASSFGGGFSYNEQFF.

A note on this clone: Other nucleotide sequences from this sample produce the same CDR3. This chain uses TRBV19 with TRBJ2-1; the D gene is possibly TRBD2 (6 bases). In germline, CDR1 is LNHDA, CDR2 SQIVND (reference sequence). CDR3 length: 15 amino acids. The V end lost 1 base, the J end lost 1 base, and 8 bases lay between the germline ends. This chain's CDR3 is CASSIAAGSYNEQFF. Written as DNA, the CDR3 is TGTGCCAGTAGTATAGCGGCGGGGTCCTACAATGAGCAGTTCTTC.

The rearrangement uses TRBV18 and TRBJ2-1; D is possibly TRBD2 (6 bases). Germline assignment: CDR1 KGHSH and CDR2 LQKENI. Between the trimmed V and J ends, which lost 2 bases and 2 bases, there was a span of 13 bases. There are 16 residues in the CDR3. The CDR3 coding sequence is TGTGCCAGCTCACCAGTGGGCGGGAACGCCTACAATGAGCAGTTCTTC. Amino acids: CASSPVGGNAYNEQFF.

V gene TRBV7-9 combines with J gene TRBJ1-2; 7 nucleotides agree with TRBD1. The CDR3 runs to 16 residues. V dropped 0 bases and J dropped 0; count of bases not matched to a gene: 4. Germline-derived CDR1 and CDR2 are SEHNR and FQNEAQ (reference sequence). This CDR3 reads CASSLAGTETNYGYTF. CDR3 sequence (DNA): TGTGCCAGCAGCTTAGCGGGGACAGAAACTAACTATGGCTACACCTTC.

In DNA form, the CDR3 reads TGTGCCAGCAGTTTATACGTGGGATTAAGCTCCTACAATGAGCAGTTCTTC. Translated: CASSLYVGLSSYNEQFF. This chain joins TRBV27 and TRBJ2-1, with no clear D. Trimming shortened V by 1 base and J by 0 bases, and 13 bases separated the two germline ends. Germline V lookup: CDR1 MNHEY, CDR2 SMNVEV (reference sequence). The CDR3 totals 17 residues.

J is TRBJ1-2 and V is TRBV4-1, with a possible D match to TRBD1 (6 bases). The CDR3 is 16 residues long. Trimming removed 0 bases from V and 0 bases from J, with 11 bases in between. Looked up from germline, CDR1 is MGHRA and CDR2 is YSYEKL. The CDR3 DNA reads as TGCGCCAGCAGCCAAGATAGCACAGGGCCTAACTATGGCTACACCTTC. Residues: CASSQDSTGPNYGYTF.

The genes are TRBV11-2 and TRBJ2-3; D is uncertain. V dropped 1 base and J dropped 6 bases, with 5 bases sitting between them. The CDR3 is made up of 12 amino acids. Germline V gene data show CDR1 as SGHAT and CDR2 as FQNNGV. The CDR3 DNA is TGTGCCAGCAGCTTAGGGTACGATACGCAGTATTTT. This gives the protein CASSLGYDTQYF. Full variable domain (remainder filled in from reference TRBV11-2 and TRBJ2-3): EAGVAQSPRYKIIEKRQSVAFWCNPISGHATLYWYQQILGQGPKLLIQFQNNGVVDDSQLPKDRFSAERLKGVDSTLKIQPAKLEDSAVYLCASSLGYDTQYFGPGTRLTVL.